This record looks at one T cell receptor beta chain sequence and its context. The antigen remains undetermined. Germline V gene data show CDR1 as SGHAT and CDR2 as FQNNGV. The CDR3 is made up of 18 amino acids. 5'RACE template switching with UMIs produced the TCR beta cDNA. Using the 5' RACE reads, TCRdb records one entry per CDR3 protein without DNA. The sample holds 150,000 or so distinct CDR3 sequences. The data derive from a study of T cells expressing NK-cell markers. Background on the study: Sorted CD3+CD56+NKG2C+, CD3+CD56+NKG2C- and CD3+CD56-NKG2C+ T cells provided the TCR beta repertoires. The study sequenced eight donors, seven HCMV-seropositive and one seronegative.

Findings and caveats of the study: Four donors showed these clonotypes also leading the CD3+CD56-NKG2C+ fraction.

Sequencing was performed on blood T cells: a sorted CD56 or NKG2C T cell subset, CD4+ or CD8+ T cells, or bulk PBMC T cells (not recorded which). The V and J genes are TRBV11-2 and TRBJ2-2; TCRdb returns TRBD2, unconfirmable since there is no DNA. This TCR was recovered from a woman between 45 and 60 years old in good health. CDR3 in amino acids: CASSEGGNSGSPTGELFF.